This record concerns one T cell receptor beta chain sequence. This clonotype was picked up a small number of times. Its target antigen remains unknown. It has no much larger one-base neighbor in the sample; base qualities were not kept. According to the germline V gene, CDR1 reads MNHEY and CDR2 reads SVGAGI. From V the trimming removes 6 bases and from J it removes 1 base, while the gene matches leave 3 bases of the junction unaccounted for. The CDR3, cysteine through phenylalanine, is 14 amino acids long. Of the read, only the CDR3 DNA is kept; its 42 bases are in frame from base 1. Sequencing relied on an Illumina NovaSeq 6000. Using 5'RACE with constant-segment primers, TCRalpha and TCRbeta cDNA libraries were constructed, with sample barcodes and unique molecular identifiers added in the process. Trizol reagent was used to extract RNA from every sample. Library amplification was performed in two PCR steps, and a second sample barcode and Illumina TruSeq adapters were introduced in the second step. Sequencing of libraries was performed on an Illumina NovaSeq with 2 x 150 bp paired-end reads. The authors' pipeline ran thus. Reads were demultiplexed and collapsed into UMI-guided consensus sequences with migec v1.2.7. Using mixcr v2.1.11, UMI consensuses were aligned to TRA and TRB V and J templates and then assembled into clonotypes. Clonotypes were classified as expanded or contracted when called significant by both edgeR and NoisET, with noise models trained on biological replicates. edgeR calls used a false discovery rate-adjusted p below 0.01 and a log2 fold-change threshold of 1. PCA with hierarchical clustering of max-normalized trajectories of the 1000 most abundant clonotypes was used as exploratory dynamics analysis. Separately sequenced CD4+ and CD8+ repertoires were used to assign the CD4 or CD8 phenotype of responding clones. The public reads were reprocessed in TCRdb via fastp at Q25 and MiXCR, keeping in-frame beta chains. A single entry per CDR3 protein holds the most common genes and DNA from its merged rows. TCRdb, not the authors, supplied the V and J calls. The sample table holds under 300,000 distinct CDR3 sequences, of which over 8.5% were seen once. Roughly a fifth of the sample comes from the top ten.

This entry is derived from a study of T-cell memory formation after mild COVID-19 (dated by TCRdb to the early 2020s). About the full investigation: TCR sequence clusters from the two donors were found to be largely donor specific. T-cell clones expanding and contracting after mild COVID-19 in two donors were tracked by longitudinal TCRalpha and TCRbeta repertoire sequencing. Two young, previously healthy adult volunteers made up the cohort, one male and one female. Overall results and qualifications from the work: SARS-CoV-2 specificity was not confirmed for the second-wave clones peaking on day 37. Some responding clones were found in pre-infection memory, which suggests that pre-existing cross-reactive memory T cells took part in the SARS-CoV-2 response. Contracting CD4+ clones were found mainly in CM and EM memory subsets, while CD8+ clones were enriched in EMRA. Clones contracting from day 15 to 85 had balanced CD4/CD8 phenotypes, while a second wave expanding from day 15 to 37 was biased towards CD4+. Only two mild cases were covered by the study, and larger cohorts that include severe cases with pre-infection samples were considered necessary.

Ficoll-Paque density gradient centrifugation was used to isolate PBMCs. The sequence was obtained from a man aged 18 to 30 who had mild COVID-19 (a few samples of this study predate the infection). The sample titles of this study are shuffled in the database, so cell type and time point are left out; the donor was told from shared clones. The specimen was PBMCs or a T cell subset sorted from them (not recorded which). This sequence uses TRBV6-5 and TRBJ2-1; the junction holds 7 bases that match TRBD2. The CDR3 sequence is CASSGGTSYNEQFF. The sequence in DNA is TGTGCCAGCAGCGGGGGGACTTCCTACAATGAGCAGTTCTTC.